Reported below is one T cell receptor beta chain. Its antigen is currently unknown. Among the approximately 110 subjects of the validation cohort, separate from the approximately 700-subject first cohort, were the donors. This entry comes from a study of cytomegalovirus exposure and HLA in healthy donors. Study results and caveats: Most TCR sequences were seen very rarely across donors, but some public TCRs occurred in many.

The length of the CDR3 is 13 residues. Per the germline V gene, CDR1 is MDHEN and CDR2 is SYDVKM. Trimming pared 6 bases from V and 7 bases from J, leaving 15 bases between. This table comes from immunoSEQ multiplex PCR, and its TCRdb copy is limited to in-frame clones, with some not included. The table has tens of thousands of clones, around 92% seen once. The receptor was isolated from a woman aged 18-29 years in good health and CMV-seronegative. The rearrangement uses TRBV28 and TRBJ1-1; no clear D. The sequenced sample consisted of PBMCs. The CDR3 DNA reads as TGTGCCAGCAGGGAGGCGTCCCTCATTGAAGCTTTCTTT. Translation: CASREASLIEAFF.